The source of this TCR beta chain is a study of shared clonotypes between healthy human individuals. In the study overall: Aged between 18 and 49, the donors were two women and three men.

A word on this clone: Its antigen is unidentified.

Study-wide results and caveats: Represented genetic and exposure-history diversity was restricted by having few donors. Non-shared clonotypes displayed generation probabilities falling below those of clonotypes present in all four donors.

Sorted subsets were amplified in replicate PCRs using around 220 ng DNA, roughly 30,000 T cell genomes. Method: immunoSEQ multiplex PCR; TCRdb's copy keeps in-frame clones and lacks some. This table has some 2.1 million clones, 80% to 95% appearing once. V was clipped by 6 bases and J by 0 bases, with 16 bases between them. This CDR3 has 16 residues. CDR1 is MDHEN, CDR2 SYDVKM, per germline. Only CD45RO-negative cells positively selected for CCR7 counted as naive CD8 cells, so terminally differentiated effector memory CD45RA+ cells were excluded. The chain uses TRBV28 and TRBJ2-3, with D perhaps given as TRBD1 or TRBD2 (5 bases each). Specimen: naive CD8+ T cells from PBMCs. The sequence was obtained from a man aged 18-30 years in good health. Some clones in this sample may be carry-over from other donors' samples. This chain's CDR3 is CASSNPWDLSTDTQYF. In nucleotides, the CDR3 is TGTGCCAGCAGCAACCCCTGGGACCTTAGCACAGATACGCAGTATTTT.